The clone carrying this T cell receptor beta chain was observed once. What it binds is unknown. Germline V gene sequence: CDR1 SEHNR, CDR2 FQNEAQ (reference sequence). The CDR3 sequence is 15 residues long. V lost 1 base to trimming and J lost 5 bases; unmatched junction nucleotides: 4. The data derive from a study of cytomegalovirus exposure and HLA in healthy donors. A multiplex PCR was run with 60 Vbeta primers and 13 Jbeta primers. Authors' processing steps: Later analysis identified 80 million to 90 million unique TCR beta chains, around 10 million shared. Using immunoSEQ multiplex PCR, the repertoire was profiled, and TCRdb retains in-frame clones only, with some absent. V and J calls and clone size are given by that table; D and trimming were obtained from the DNA. The data hold 18,000 or so clones, with 75% observed a single time. Regarding the study as a whole: The listing of 150 to 200 TCR beta chains classed them as cytomegalovirus-associated. In vitro assays verified that three CMV-associated chains recognized CMV antigens specifically.

V gene TRBV7-9 combines with J gene TRBJ2-7; 11 nucleotides match TRBD1. The TCR was taken from a man in his late teens or twenties in good health and CMV-seronegative. Sample: PBMCs. The CDR3: CASSLVGQGGHEQYF. The CDR3 nucleotides are TGTGCCAGCAGCTTAGTGGGACAGGGGGGCCACGAGCAGTACTTC.